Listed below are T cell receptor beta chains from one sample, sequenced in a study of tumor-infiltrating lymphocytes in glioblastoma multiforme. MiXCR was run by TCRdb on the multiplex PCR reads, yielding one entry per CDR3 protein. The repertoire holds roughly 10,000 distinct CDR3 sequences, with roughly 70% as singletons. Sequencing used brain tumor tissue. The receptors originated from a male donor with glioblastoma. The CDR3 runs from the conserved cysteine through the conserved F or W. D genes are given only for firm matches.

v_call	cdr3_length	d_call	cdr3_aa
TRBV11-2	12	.	CASSLDRGTQYF
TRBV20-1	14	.	CSAQKARGADEQYF
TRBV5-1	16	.	CASSSRPGQGGNGQYF
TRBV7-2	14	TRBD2	CASSFLSGNNEQFF
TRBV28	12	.	CASSLDGNEQFF
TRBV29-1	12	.	CSVRPGPESYTF
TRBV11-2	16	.	CTSSLEVGQDTDTQYF
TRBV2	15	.	CASSEQGTSNQPQHF
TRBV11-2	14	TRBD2	CATKTSPAADTQYF
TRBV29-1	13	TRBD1	CSVARDRESPLHF
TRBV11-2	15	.	CASSFDPGGATEQYF
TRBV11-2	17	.	CASGLSVRGPSRNEQFF
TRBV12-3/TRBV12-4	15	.	CASSLGGFLGTEAFF
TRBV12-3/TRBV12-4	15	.	CASSSWEQSTDTQYF
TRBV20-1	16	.	CCARGGRIGIYQPQHF
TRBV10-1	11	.	CASSDGRVEFF
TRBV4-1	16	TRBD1	CASCQDQYRGNYGYTF
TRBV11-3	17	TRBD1	CASSLVIDRGVNNEQFF
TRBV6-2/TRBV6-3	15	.	CASSYGQNIDNEQFF
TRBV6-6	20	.	CASSHQTGGKGLSSYNEQFF
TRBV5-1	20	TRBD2	CASSLLAGTSGIRGTDTQYF
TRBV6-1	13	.	CASSEAGDVELFF